This T cell receptor (beta chain) was obtained from a study of glioma-infiltrating T cells. This clonotype was observed a handful of times. The antigen is not known. Overall study results and limits: Tissue-blood divergence was below expectation in non-neoplastic patients, above in gliomas. CDR3 overlap between tissue and blood was very small.

TCR alpha and beta CDR3 regions were amplified from RNA using iRepertoire nested multiplex PCR. Tissue mRNA or PBMC total RNA, roughly 100-400 ng, went into one-step reverse transcription and amplification. TCRdb ran MiXCR on the multiplex PCR reads and lists one entry per CDR3 protein. The repertoire holds tens of thousands of distinct CDR3 sequences, with 20% to 25% as singletons. The sample consisted of glioma tissue, nonneoplastic brain tissue, or PBMCs (not recorded which). The TCR comes from a human donor with low-grade glioma or glioblastoma, undergoing nonglioma brain surgery, or in good health (not recorded which).

CDR3 sequence reads: CASSFRAIYNEQFF. As DNA, the CDR3 is TGTGCCAGCAGTTTTAGGGCTATTTACAATGAGCAGTTCTTC. This rearrangement joins TRBV12-3 or TRBV12-4 to TRBJ2-1, with D unresolved. Trimming removed 3 bases at V and 4 bases at J, with 10 bases between. There are 14 residues in the CDR3.